These T cell receptor beta chains were read from a single sample in a study of blood T cell repertoires in COVID-19. Sequencing was performed with immunoSEQ multiplex PCR; in TCRdb, only in-frame clones are kept and a portion is missing. The table lists around 94,000 clones, approximately 86% of them singletons. The sequencing sample was made of peripheral blood. These receptors were taken from a man over 45 with active or convalescent COVID-19. CDR3s include the opening cysteine and the closing phenylalanine or tryptophan. The D gene is left open where the match is weak. The listing skips clone size in some rows; elsewhere it reads once, few, many or a size class.

D gene	clone size	V gene	J gene	CDR3 protein	CDR3 DNA
TRBD2	-	TRBV6-6	TRBJ2-5	CASSLPSGGGETQYF	TGTGCCAGCAGTCTCCCTAGCGGGGGGGGAGAGACCCAGTACTTC
-	once	TRBV19	TRBJ1-5	CASSSGLLSPQHF	TGTGCCAGTAGTTCAGGGCTCCTTTCGCCCCAGCATTTT
TRBD2	-	TRBV18	TRBJ2-3	CASHKTERGGPDTQYF	TGTGCCAGCCATAAAACCGAGCGGGGGGGCCCAGATACGCAGTATTTT
-	-	TRBV5-1	TRBJ1-2	CASSLTQPKGHGYTF	TGCGCCAGCAGCTTGACACAGCCTAAGGGGCATGGCTACACCTTC
-	-	TRBV9	TRBJ1-2	CASSVESMGYTF	TGTGCCAGCAGCGTAGAATCTATGGGCTACACCTTC
-	-	TRBV11-2	TRBJ1-5	CASSLEQKQPQHF	TGTGCCAGCAGCTTAGAACAGAAACAGCCCCAGCATTTT
TRBD1	once	TRBV28	TRBJ1-2	CASSADRGGGYTF	TGTGCCAGCAGCGCGGACAGGGGCGGTGGCTACACCTTC
-	-	TRBV6-5	TRBJ1-2	CASSYLGELGYTF	TGTGCCAGCAGTTACCTCGGTGAGCTTGGCTACACCTTC
TRBD1	-	TRBV19	TRBJ1-1	CASTKTGTEAFF	TGTGCCAGTACCAAGACAGGGACTGAAGCTTTCTTT
-	-	TRBV12-3/TRBV12-4	TRBJ2-5	CASSLLAETQYF	TGTGCCAGCAGTTTACTAGCGGAGACCCAGTACTTC
-	-	TRBV27	TRBJ1-5	CASSLRGKEWPQHF	TGTGCCAGCAGTTTAAGGGGGAAGGAATGGCCCCAGCATTTT
-	-	TRBV27	TRBJ1-6	CASSSLGEGNSPLHF	TGTGCCAGCAGTTCGCTAGGGGAGGGTAATTCACCCCTCCACTTT
-	once	TRBV4-1	TRBJ1-2	CASSQDPLLQSYTF	TGCGCCAGCAGCCAAGACCCGCTTTTACAATCCTACACCTTC
TRBD1	few	TRBV19	TRBJ1-1	CASNRGLNTEAFF	TGTGCCAGCAACAGGGGATTGAACACTGAAGCTTTCTTT
-	-	TRBV7-2	TRBJ2-1	CASSLSAGVWNEQFF	TGTGCCAGCAGCTTATCCGCCGGGGTATGGAATGAGCAGTTCTTC
-	-	TRBV19	TRBJ2-5	CASSNGASRYQETQYF	TGTGCCAGTAGTAATGGAGCTTCCCGGTACCAAGAGACCCAGTACTTC
-	once	TRBV4-3	TRBJ1-4	CASSQVWGGEKLFF	TGCGCCAGCAGCCAGGTTTGGGGGGGTGAAAAACTGTTTTTT
TRBD1	-	TRBV7-2	TRBJ1-1	CASSSQAGQVAGTEAFF	TGTGCCAGCAGCTCGCAAGCGGGACAGGTCGCTGGTACTGAAGCTTTCTTT
-	-	TRBV6-5	TRBJ1-5	CASRSQVRQPQHF	TGTGCCAGCAGATCCCAGGTTCGTCAGCCCCAGCATTTT
-	-	TRBV10-1	TRBJ1-1	CASRRTVQDTEAFF	TGCGCCAGCAGAAGGACAGTGCAGGACACTGAAGCTTTCTTT
TRBD1	-	TRBV5-1	TRBJ2-3	CASSLEQGATDTQYF	TGCGCCAGCAGCTTGGAACAGGGGGCAACAGATACGCAGTATTTT
TRBD1	-	TRBV4-2	TRBJ1-5	CASSPGQGNQPQHF	TGTGCCAGCAGCCCGGGACAGGGCAATCAGCCCCAGCATTTT
-	-	TRBV6-4	TRBJ2-1	CASSDWTGSSYNEQFF	TGTGCCAGCAGTGACTGGACGGGGAGCTCCTACAATGAGCAGTTCTTC
TRBD1	-	TRBV15	TRBJ1-6	CATSMTGTGVNSPLHF	TGTGCCACCAGCATGACCGGGACAGGGGTTAATTCACCCCTCCACTTT
TRBD2	-	TRBV5-5	TRBJ2-1	CASSSRGGSGAYNEQFF	TGTGCCAGCAGCTCCAGGGGAGGTAGCGGGGCCTACAATGAGCAGTTCTTC
-	-	TRBV11-2	TRBJ2-5	CASSLGPQETQYF	TGTGCCAGCAGCTTGGGGCCCCAAGAGACCCAGTACTTC
TRBD1	once	TRBV30	TRBJ1-5	CAWTTGGQPSDSNQPQHF	TGTGCCTGGACCACCGGGGGACAGCCTTCCGATAGCAATCAGCCCCAGCATTTT
-	few	TRBV7-9	TRBJ2-2	CASSQETGELFF	TGTGCCAGCAGCCAAGAGACCGGGGAGCTGTTTTTT
-	-	TRBV7-2	TRBJ1-5	CASSLGQGNQPQHF	TGTGCCAGCAGCTTAGGGCAGGGCAATCAGCCCCAGCATTTT
-	-	TRBV5-1	TRBJ2-2	CASSLDQGNTGELFF	TGCGCCAGCAGCTTGGACCAGGGGAACACCGGGGAGCTGTTTTTT
-	-	TRBV12-2	TRBJ2-1	CASRLGVNEQFF	TGTGCAAGTCGCTTAGGAGTTAACGAGCAGTTCTTC
-	once	TRBV7-2	TRBJ1-3	CASSLGTGTGNTIYF	TGTGCCAGCAGCTTAGGGACCGGGACAGGAAACACCATATATTTT
-	-	TRBV12-3/TRBV12-4	TRBJ1-2	CASSPAGGQGYTF	TGTGCCAGCAGCCCTGCGGGCGGGCAAGGCTACACCTTC
TRBD1	once	TRBV5-1	TRBJ1-5	CASSSGQDNQPQHF	TGCGCCAGCAGCTCCGGACAGGACAATCAGCCCCAGCATTTT
-	-	TRBV28	TRBJ2-3	CASSLAGAGDTQYF	TGTGCCAGCAGTTTGGCCGGGGCGGGGGATACGCAGTATTTT
TRBD1	-	TRBV24-1	TRBJ1-5	CATSGQGSQPQHF	TGTGCCACCTCGGGACAGGGAAGTCAGCCCCAGCATTTT
-	-	TRBV30	TRBJ1-4	CAWAYGNGDEKLFF	TGTGCCTGGGCCTACGGCAACGGGGATGAAAAACTGTTTTTT
-	-	TRBV5-6	TRBJ2-1	CASSIGAAIYNEQFF	TGTGCCAGCAGCATAGGGGCGGCCATATACAATGAGCAGTTCTTC
-	-	TRBV28	TRBJ1-2	CASRPPQGAPNYGYTF	TGTGCCAGCAGGCCTCCTCAAGGGGCGCCTAACTATGGCTACACCTTC
-	-	TRBV6-1	TRBJ1-4	CASSEQGSEKLFF	TGTGCCAGCAGTGAACAGGGCTCTGAAAAACTGTTTTTT
TRBD1	-	TRBV10-1	TRBJ2-1	CASSPTGGSYNEQFF	TGCGCCAGCAGCCCCACAGGGGGCTCGTACAATGAGCAGTTCTTC
-	-	TRBV7-9	TRBJ2-2	CASSSHDRRNTGELFF	TGTGCCAGCAGCTCCCACGACAGGAGGAACACCGGGGAGCTGTTTTTT
TRBD2	-	TRBV6-5	TRBJ2-1	CASRGTSGEFF	TGTGCCAGCAGAGGGACTAGCGGAGAGTTCTTC
TRBD1	-	TRBV28	TRBJ1-6	CASGQGNNSPLHF	TGTGCCAGCGGACAGGGGAATAATTCACCCCTCCACTTT
-	-	TRBV6-5	TRBJ1-6	CASSSVGISPLHF	TGTGCCAGCAGTTCCGTCGGGATCTCACCCCTCCACTTT
TRBD1	-	TRBV5-6	TRBJ1-2	CASSLQGADRYTF	TGTGCCAGCAGCTTACAGGGGGCTGATCGCTACACCTTC
-	-	TRBV7-6	TRBJ1-5	CASSQTSTGIGQPQHF	TGTGCCAGCAGCCAAACGAGCACAGGGATTGGGCAGCCCCAGCATTTT
TRBD2	-	TRBV30	TRBJ2-7	CAWTSGTGPYEQYF	TGTGCCTGGACTAGCGGGACCGGCCCCTACGAGCAGTACTTC
-	-	TRBV5-4	TRBJ1-2	CASSLEGMTGARTF	TGTGCCAGCAGCTTGGAGGGTATGACAGGCGCGAGAACCTTC
TRBD1	-	TRBV5-1	TRBJ2-5	CASSSIQGARETQYF	TGCGCCAGCAGCTCTATCCAGGGGGCGCGGGAGACCCAGTACTTC
-	-	TRBV9	TRBJ2-3	CASSPLRGTDTQYF	TGTGCCAGCAGCCCCCTTCGGGGCACAGATACGCAGTATTTT